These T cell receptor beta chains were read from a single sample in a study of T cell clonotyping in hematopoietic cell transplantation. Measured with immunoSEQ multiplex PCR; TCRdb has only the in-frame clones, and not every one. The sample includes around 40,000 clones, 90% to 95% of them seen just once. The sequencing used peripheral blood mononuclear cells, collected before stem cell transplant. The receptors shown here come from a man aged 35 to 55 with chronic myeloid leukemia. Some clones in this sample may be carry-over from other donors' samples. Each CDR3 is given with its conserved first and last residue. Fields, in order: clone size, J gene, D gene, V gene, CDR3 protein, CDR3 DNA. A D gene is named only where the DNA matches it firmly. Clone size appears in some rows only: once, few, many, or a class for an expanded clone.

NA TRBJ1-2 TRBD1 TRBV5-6 CASRGPGQGNYGYTF TGTGCCAGCAGGGGACCGGGACAGGGAAATTATGGCTACACCTTC
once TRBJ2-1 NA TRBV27 CASSLKGGVHNEQFF TGTGCCAGCAGTTTAAAGGGGGGGGTCCACAATGAGCAGTTCTTC
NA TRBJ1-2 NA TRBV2 CASSEAGMLAF TGTGCCAGCAGTGAGGCCGGTATGCTTGCCTTC
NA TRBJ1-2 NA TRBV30 CAWSVRREVERANYGYTF TGTGCCTGGAGTGTACGAAGGGAAGTGGAGAGAGCTAACTATGGCTACACCTTC
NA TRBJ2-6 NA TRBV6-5 CASRIGSGANVLTF TGTGCCAGCAGGATCGGCTCTGGGGCCAACGTCCTGACTTTC
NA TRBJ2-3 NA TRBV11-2 CASSPHRGTDTQYF TGTGCCAGCAGCCCCCATCGGGGCACAGATACGCAGTATTTT
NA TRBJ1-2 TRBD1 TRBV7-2 CASSFPAGEQGDNGYTF TGTGCCAGCAGCTTCCCGGCGGGGGAACAGGGGGACAATGGCTACACCTTC
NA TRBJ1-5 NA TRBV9 CASSPGTSNQPQHF TGTGCCAGCAGCCCTGGGACTTCAAATCAGCCCCAGCATTTT
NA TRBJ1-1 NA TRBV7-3 CASSAIGTEAFF TGTGCCAGCAGCGCCATAGGGACTGAAGCTTTCTTT
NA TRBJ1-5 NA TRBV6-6 CASSAYNNQPQHF TGTGCCAGCAGCGCCTACAACAATCAGCCCCAGCATTTT
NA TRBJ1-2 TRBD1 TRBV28 CASSFVGGGETGYTF TGTGCCAGCAGTTTTGTAGGAGGGGGCGAAACTGGCTACACCTTC
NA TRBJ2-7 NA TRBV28 CASSLNGGLFYEQYF TGTGCCAGCAGTTTAAATGGGGGCCTTTTCTACGAGCAGTACTTC
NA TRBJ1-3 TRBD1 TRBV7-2 CASSLGQGLHRGNTIYF TGTGCCAGCAGCCTAGGACAGGGACTCCATCGTGGAAACACCATATATTTT
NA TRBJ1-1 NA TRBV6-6 CASTQGLNTEAFF TGTGCCAGCACGCAGGGGTTGAACACTGAAGCTTTCTTT
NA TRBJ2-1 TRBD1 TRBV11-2 CASSFRGTGGNEQFF TGTGCCAGCAGCTTCCGCGGGACAGGCGGGAATGAGCAGTTCTTC
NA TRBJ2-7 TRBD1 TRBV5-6 CASSTDRAFYEQYF TGTGCCAGCAGCACTGACAGGGCCTTCTACGAGCAGTACTTC
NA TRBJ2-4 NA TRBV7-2 CASSLAASQENIQYF TGTGCCAGCAGCTTAGCCGCCTCCCAGGAAAACATTCAGTACTTC
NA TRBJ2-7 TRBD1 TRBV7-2 CASSLGGTGYEQYF TGTGCCAGCAGCTTAGGGGGGACAGGGTACGAGCAGTACTTC
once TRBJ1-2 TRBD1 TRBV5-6 CASSWTGAPYGYTF TGTGCCAGCAGCTGGACAGGGGCACCTTATGGCTACACCTTC
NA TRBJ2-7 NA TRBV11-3 CASSLYGFYEQYF TGTGCCAGCAGCTTATATGGCTTCTACGAGCAGTACTTC
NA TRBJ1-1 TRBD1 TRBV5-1 CASRFGQGGMNTEAFF TGCGCCAGCAGATTTGGACAGGGGGGGATGAACACTGAAGCTTTCTTT
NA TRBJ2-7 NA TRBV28 CASKQGQSHEQYF TGTGCCAGCAAGCAGGGCCAGTCGCACGAGCAGTACTTC
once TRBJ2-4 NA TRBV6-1 CASRRGWDIQYF TGTGCCAGCAGGAGGGGGTGGGACATTCAGTACTTC
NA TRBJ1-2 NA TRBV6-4 CASSEEAGTSYYGYTF TGTGCCAGCAGTGAGGAGGCTGGGACATCCTACTATGGCTACACCTTC
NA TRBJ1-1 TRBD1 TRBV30 CAWIRVGQMNTEAFF TGTGCCTGGATTCGCGTGGGACAGATGAACACTGAAGCTTTCTTT
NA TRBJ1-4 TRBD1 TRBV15 CATSRGGTGNEKLFF TGTGCCACCAGCAGAGGTGGGACAGGTAATGAAAAACTGTTTTTT
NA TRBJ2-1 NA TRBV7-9 CASTGYNEQFF TGTGCCTCTACGGGGTACAATGAGCAGTTCTTC
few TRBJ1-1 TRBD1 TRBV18 CASSPPMMYRGPTEAFF TGTGCCAGCTCACCACCTATGATGTACAGGGGGCCCACTGAAGCTTTCTTT
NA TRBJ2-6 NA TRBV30 CAWNGGGTGANVLTF TGTGCCTGGAATGGAGGGGGCACTGGGGCCAACGTCCTGACTTTC
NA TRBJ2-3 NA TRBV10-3 CAIRILVGDTQYF TGTGCCATCAGGATTTTAGTAGGGGATACGCAGTATTTT
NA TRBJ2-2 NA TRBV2 CASREGIAGELFF TGTGCCAGCAGGGAGGGGATCGCCGGGGAGCTGTTTTTT
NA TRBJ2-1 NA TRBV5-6 CASSLASYRVNNEQFF TGTGCCAGCAGCTTGGCTAGCTACCGGGTTAACAATGAGCAGTTCTTC
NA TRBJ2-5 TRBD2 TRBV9 CASGTSGGGYKETQYF TGTGCCAGTGGAACTAGCGGGGGGGGTTACAAAGAGACCCAGTACTTC
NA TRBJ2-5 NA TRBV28 CANKETQYF TGTGCCAACAAAGAGACCCAGTACTTC
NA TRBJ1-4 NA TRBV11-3 CASTSGWGEKLFF TGTGCCAGCACCTCCGGGTGGGGGGAAAAACTGTTTTTT
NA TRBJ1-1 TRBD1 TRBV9 CASTGTGDTEAFF TGTGCCAGCACCGGGACAGGGGACACTGAAGCTTTCTTT